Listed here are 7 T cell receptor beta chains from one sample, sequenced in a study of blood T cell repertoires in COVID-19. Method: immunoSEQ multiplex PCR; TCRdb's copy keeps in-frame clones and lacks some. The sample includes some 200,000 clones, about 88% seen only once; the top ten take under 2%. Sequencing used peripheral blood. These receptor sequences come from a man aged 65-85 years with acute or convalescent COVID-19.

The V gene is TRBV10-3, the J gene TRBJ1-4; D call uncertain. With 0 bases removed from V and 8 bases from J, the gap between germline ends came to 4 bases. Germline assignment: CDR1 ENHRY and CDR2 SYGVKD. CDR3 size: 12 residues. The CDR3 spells CAISESQEKLFF. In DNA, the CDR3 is TGTGCCATCAGTGAGTCCCAGGAAAAACTGTTTTTT.

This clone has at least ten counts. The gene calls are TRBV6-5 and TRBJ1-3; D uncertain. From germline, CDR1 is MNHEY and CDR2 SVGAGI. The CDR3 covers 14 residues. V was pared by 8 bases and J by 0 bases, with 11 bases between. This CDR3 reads CASGRYSSGNTIYF. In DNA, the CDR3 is TGTGCCAGCGGCCGATATTCCTCTGGAAACACCATATATTTT.

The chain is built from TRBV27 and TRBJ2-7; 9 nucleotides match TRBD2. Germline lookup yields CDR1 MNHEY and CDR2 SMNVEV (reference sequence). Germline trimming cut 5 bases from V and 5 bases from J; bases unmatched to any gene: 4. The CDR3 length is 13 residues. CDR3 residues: CASSRSSGNEQYF. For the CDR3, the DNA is TGTGCCAGCAGTCGGTCTAGCGGGAACGAGCAGTACTTC.

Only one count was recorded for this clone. The CDR3 loop reads CATRAGGAGANVLTF. The CDR3 bases are TGTGCCACCCGGGCCGGGGGAGCTGGGGCCAACGTCCTGACTTTC. This rearrangement joins TRBV15 to TRBJ2-6, with TRBD2 as a possible D gene (6 bases). There are 15 residues in the CDR3. V was pared by 8 bases and J by 2 bases, with 13 bases between. The germline V gene has CDR1 LNHNV and CDR2 YYDKDF (reference sequence).

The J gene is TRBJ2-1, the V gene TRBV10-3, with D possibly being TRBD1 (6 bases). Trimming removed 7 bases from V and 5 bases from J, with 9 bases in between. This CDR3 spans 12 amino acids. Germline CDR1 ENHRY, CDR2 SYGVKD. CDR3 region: CAIKPGDNEQFF. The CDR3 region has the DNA TGTGCCATCAAACCAGGGGACAATGAGCAGTTCTTC.

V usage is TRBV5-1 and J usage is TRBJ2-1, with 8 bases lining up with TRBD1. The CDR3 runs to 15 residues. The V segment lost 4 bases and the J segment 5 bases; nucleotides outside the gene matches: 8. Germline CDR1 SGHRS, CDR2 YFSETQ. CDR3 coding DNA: TGCGCCAGCAGCCTGGGACAGGCGGAGAACAATGAGCAGTTCTTC. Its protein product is CASSLGQAENNEQFF.

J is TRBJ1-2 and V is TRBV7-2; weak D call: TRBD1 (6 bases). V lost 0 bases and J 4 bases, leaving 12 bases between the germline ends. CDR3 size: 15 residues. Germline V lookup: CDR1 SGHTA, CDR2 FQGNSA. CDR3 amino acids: CASSLASQGPYGYTF. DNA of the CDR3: TGTGCCAGCAGCTTAGCGTCCCAGGGGCCCTATGGCTACACCTTC.